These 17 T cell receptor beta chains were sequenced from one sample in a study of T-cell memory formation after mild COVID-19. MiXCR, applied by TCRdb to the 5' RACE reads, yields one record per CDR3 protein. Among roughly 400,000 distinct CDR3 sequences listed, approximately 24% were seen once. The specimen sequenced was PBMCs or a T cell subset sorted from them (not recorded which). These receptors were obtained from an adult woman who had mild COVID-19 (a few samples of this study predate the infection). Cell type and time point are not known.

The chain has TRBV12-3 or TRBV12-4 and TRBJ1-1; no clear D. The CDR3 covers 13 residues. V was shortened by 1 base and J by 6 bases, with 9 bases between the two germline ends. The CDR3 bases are TGTGCCAGCAGTTTAGGGGTTAGTGCTGAAGCTTTCTTT. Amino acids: CASSLGVSAEAFF.

The CDR3 coding sequence is TGTGCCAGCAGCTTGAAGGGTTTGGGCACAGATACGCAGTATTTT. This gives the protein CASSLKGLGTDTQYF. The rearrangement joins TRBV5-6 to TRBJ2-3, with D uncertain. The CDR3 totals 15 residues. The germline V gene encodes CDR1 SGHDT and CDR2 YYEEEE. The ends were cut back, 1 base at V and 1 base at J, with 10 bases in the middle.

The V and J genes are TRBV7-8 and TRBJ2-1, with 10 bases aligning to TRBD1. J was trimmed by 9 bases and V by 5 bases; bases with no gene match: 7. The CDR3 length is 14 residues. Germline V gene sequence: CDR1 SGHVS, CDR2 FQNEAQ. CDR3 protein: CASSPGTGVPEQFF. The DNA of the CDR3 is TGTGCCAGCAGCCCTGGGACAGGGGTCCCTGAGCAGTTCTTC. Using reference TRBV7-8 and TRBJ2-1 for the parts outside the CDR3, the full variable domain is GAGVSQSPRYKVAKRGQDVALRCDPISGHVSLFWYQQALGQGPEFLTYFQNEAQLDKSGLPSDRFFAERPEGSVSTLKIQRTQQEDSAVYLCASSPGTGVPEQFFGPGTRLTVL.

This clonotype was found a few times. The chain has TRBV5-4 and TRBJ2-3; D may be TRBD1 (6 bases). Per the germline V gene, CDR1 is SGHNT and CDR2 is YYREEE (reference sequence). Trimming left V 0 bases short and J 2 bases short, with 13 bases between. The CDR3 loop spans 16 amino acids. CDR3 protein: CASSLGLGALTDTQYF. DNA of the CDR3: TGTGCCAGCAGCTTGGGGTTGGGGGCCCTCACAGATACGCAGTATTTT.

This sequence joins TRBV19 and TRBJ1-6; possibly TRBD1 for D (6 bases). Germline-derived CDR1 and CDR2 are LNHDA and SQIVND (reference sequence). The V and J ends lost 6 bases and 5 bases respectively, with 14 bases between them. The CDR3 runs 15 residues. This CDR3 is CASRLPGQNNSPLHF. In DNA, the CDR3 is TGTGCCAGTAGGCTACCGGGACAAAATAATTCACCCCTCCACTTT.

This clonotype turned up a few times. In DNA form, the CDR3 reads TGTGCCAGCAGCCCCCAGGCAGGGACGAACACCGGGGAGCTGTTTTTT. It yields the protein CASSPQAGTNTGELFF. The chain has TRBV11-2 and TRBJ2-2; D possibly corresponds to TRBD1 (5 bases). CDR1 is SGHAT and CDR2 is FQNNGV in the germline V gene. The CDR3 consists of 16 residues. Trimming stripped 5 bases from V and 0 bases from J, with 13 bases between.

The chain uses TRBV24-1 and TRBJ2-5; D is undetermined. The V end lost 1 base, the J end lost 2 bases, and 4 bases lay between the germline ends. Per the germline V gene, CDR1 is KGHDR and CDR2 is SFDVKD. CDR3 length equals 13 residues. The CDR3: CATSDFTQETQYF. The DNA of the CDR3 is TGTGCCACCAGTGATTTTACGCAAGAGACCCAGTACTTC.

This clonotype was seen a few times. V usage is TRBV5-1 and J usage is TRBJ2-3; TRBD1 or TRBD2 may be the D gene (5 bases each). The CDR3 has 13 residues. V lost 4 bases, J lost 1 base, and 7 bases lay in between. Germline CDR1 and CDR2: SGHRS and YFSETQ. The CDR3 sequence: CASSKGRTDTQYF. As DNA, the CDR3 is TGCGCCAGCAGCAAGGGACGCACAGATACGCAGTATTTT.

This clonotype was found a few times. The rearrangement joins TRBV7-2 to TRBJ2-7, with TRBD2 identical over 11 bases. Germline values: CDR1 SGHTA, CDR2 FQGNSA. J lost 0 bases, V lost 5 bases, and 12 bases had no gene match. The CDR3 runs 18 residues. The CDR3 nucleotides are TGTGCCAGCAGCGTAGAACTAGCGGGAGTCTCATACTCCTACGAGCAGTACTTC. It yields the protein CASSVELAGVSYSYEQYF.

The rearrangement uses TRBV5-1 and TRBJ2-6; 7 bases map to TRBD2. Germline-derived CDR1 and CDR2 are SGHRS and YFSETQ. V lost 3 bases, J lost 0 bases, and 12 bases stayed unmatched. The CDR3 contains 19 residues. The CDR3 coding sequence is TGCGCCAGCAGCTGGGCGTCTAGCGGTTCCTTCTCTGGGGCCAACGTCCTGACTTTC. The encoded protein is CASSWASSGSFSGANVLTF.

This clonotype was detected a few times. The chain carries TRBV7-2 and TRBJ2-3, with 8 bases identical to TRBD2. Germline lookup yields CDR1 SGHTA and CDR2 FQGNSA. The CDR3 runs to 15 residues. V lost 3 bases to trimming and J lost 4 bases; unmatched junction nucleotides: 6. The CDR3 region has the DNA TGTGCCAGCAGCTTTTGGGGACTAGTCTCAGATACGCAGTATTTT. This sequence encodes CASSFWGLVSDTQYF.

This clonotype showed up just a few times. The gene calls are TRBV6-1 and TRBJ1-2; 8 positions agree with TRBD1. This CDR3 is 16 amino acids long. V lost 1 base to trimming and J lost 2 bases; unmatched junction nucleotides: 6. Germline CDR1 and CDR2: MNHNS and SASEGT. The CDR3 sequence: CASSEVVRTGNYGYTF. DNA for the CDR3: TGTGCCAGCAGTGAAGTTGTCCGGACAGGGAACTATGGCTACACCTTC.

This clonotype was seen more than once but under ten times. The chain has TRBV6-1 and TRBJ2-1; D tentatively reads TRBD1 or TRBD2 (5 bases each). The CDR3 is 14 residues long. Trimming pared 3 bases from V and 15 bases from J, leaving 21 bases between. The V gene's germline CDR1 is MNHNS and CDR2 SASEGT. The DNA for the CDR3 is TGTGCCAGCAGTGATCCCCCCTTACCGGGACGGATGTTCTTC. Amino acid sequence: CASSDPPLPGRMFF.

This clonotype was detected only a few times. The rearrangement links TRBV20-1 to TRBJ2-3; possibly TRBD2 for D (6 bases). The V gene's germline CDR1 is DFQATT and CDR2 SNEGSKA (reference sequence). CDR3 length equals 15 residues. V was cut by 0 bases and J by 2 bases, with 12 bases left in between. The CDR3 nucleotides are TGCAGTGCTAGAGATCGGCGGGGAGACACAGATACGCAGTATTTT. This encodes CSARDRRGDTDTQYF.

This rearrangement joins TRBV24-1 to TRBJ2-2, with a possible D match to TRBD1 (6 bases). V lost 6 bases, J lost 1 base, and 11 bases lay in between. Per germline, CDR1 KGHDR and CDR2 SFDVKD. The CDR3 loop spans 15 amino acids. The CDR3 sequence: CATSPTGWNTGELFF. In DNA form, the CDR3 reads TGTGCCACCAGTCCGACAGGATGGAACACCGGGGAGCTGTTTTTT.

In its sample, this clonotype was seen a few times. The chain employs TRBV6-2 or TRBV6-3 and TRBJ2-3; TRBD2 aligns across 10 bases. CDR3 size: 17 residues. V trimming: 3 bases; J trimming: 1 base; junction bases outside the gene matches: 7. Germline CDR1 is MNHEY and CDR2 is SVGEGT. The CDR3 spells CASSYSGRIDRTDTQYF. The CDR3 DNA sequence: TGTGCCAGCAGTTATAGCGGGAGGATCGACCGCACAGATACGCAGTATTTT.

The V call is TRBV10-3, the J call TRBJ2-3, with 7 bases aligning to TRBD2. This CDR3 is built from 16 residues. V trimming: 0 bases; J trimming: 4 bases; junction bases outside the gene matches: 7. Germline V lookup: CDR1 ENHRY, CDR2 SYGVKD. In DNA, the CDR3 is TGTGCCATCAGTGAGTCGAGTGGCGGGAGCGCAGATACGCAGTATTTT. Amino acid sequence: CAISESSGGSADTQYF.